This TCR beta chain came from a study of technical replicates of blood from a few donors. Sequencing used immunoSEQ multiplex PCR; TCRdb keeps in-frame clones, though not all of them. The table includes tens of thousands of clones, 75% to 95% detected once. The CDR3 length is 13 residues. From germline, CDR1 is SGHAT and CDR2 FQNNGV. V dropped 8 bases and J dropped 7; count of bases not matched to a gene: 5. J is TRBJ2-2 and V is TRBV11-2; TRBD1 matches 9 bases. What was sequenced was T cells isolated from PBMCs. This clonotype originated in a human donor in good health. Some clones in this sample may be carry-over from other donors' samples. The CDR3 protein is CASGDRVGGELFF. CDR3 DNA: TGTGCCAGCGGGGACAGGGTCGGCGGGGAGCTGTTTTTT.